The sample holds one count of the clone carrying this T cell receptor beta chain. Antigen unknown. Germline V CDR1 and CDR2: MDHEN, SYDVKM. There are 15 residues in the CDR3. Trimming shortened V by 2 bases and J by 9 bases, and 19 bases separated the two germline ends. The sample originates from a study of T cells in tuberculosis. The wider study: In South Africa, adults with active tuberculosis were compared with IGRA-negative and latently infected IGRA-positive adolescents.

Findings and limits, study-wide: Cases with active tuberculosis were adults, while controls were adolescents.

Time point indicated: new active TB diagnosis, blood taken before or within 7 days of starting treatment. Each donor contributed about 100,000 T cells on average, unsorted. Profiling relied on immunoSEQ multiplex PCR, and the TCRdb table lists in-frame clones only, not all of them. The data show about 37,000 clones, less than 95% seen once. The sequence derives from an adult with tuberculosis. The sample consisted of PBMCs, taken at tuberculosis diagnosis. The genes are TRBV28 and TRBJ2-5; tentative D call: TRBD2 (6 bases). CDR3 region: CASSLIRAGPAAQYF. The CDR3 DNA sequence: TGTGCCAGCAGTTTAATTCGGGCGGGGCCTGCGGCCCAGTACTTC.